The entry that follows covers one T cell receptor beta chain sequence. The data are from a study of beta chain features in type 1 diabetes. The investigators reverse transcribed all of the isolated RNA, so they sequenced expressed TCRB transcripts. Profiling relied on immunoSEQ multiplex PCR, and the TCRdb table lists in-frame clones only, not all of them. The sample has about 320,000 clones, 12% to 15% seen once. The CDR3 sequence is 14 residues long. The V gene lost 3 bases and the J gene lost 4 bases, with 13 bases spanning the gap. The V gene's germline CDR1 is SGDLS and CDR2 YYNGEE. The V call is TRBV9, the J call TRBJ2-5; D might be TRBD2 (6 bases). This TCR was recovered from a man aged 25 to 45 in good health. Specimen: central memory CD4+ T cells from blood. CDR3 nucleotide sequence: TGTGCCAGCAGCGGCGGGACTGGAATAGAGACCCAGTACTTC. It yields the protein CASSGGTGIETQYF.